This T cell receptor (beta chain) was sequenced in a study of T-cell memory formation after mild COVID-19. Study overall: TCR clusters mostly belonged to single donors.

Study-level results: Among contracting clones, CD4+ were mainly CM/EM and CD8+ enriched in EMRA.

CDR3 size: 13 residues. CDR1 SEHNR and CDR2 FQNEAQ come from the germline V gene (reference sequence). V lost 5 bases, J lost 6 bases, and 6 bases stayed unmatched. 5'RACE with constant-segment primers yielded barcoded, UMI-tagged TCR alpha and TCR beta cDNA libraries. TCRdb re-analysed the 5' RACE reads in MiXCR, keeping a single row per CDR3 protein. Of fewer than 200,000 distinct CDR3 sequences listed, 10% to 15% are singletons. In the case of this clonotype: As yet, its antigen is unknown.

The sequenced sample consisted of PBMCs or a T cell subset sorted from them (not recorded which). V is TRBV7-9 and J is TRBJ1-2; 7 bases are shared with TRBD1. This TCR was recovered from a man younger than 30 who had mild COVID-19 (a few samples of this study predate the infection). Cell type and time point are not known. CDR3 nucleotide sequence: TGTGCCAGCAGCCTGGGACAGAGGAATGGCTACACCTTC. Protein sequence: CASSLGQRNGYTF.